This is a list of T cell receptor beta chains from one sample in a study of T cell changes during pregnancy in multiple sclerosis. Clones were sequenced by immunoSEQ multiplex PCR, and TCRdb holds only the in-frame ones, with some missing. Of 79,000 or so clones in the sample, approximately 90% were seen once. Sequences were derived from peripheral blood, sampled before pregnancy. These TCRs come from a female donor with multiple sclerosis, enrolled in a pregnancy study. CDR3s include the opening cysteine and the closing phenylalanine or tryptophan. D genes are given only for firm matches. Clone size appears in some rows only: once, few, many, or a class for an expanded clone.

CDR3aa: CASIGTINTEAFF
CDR3nt: TGTGCCAGCATAGGGACAATCAACACTGAAGCTTTCTTT
j_gene: TRBJ1-1
d_gene: -
v_gene: TRBV6-1
abundance: -

CDR3aa: CASSLVPGTQETQYF
CDR3nt: TGCGCCAGCAGCTTGGTACCAGGGACTCAAGAGACCCAGTACTTC
j_gene: TRBJ2-5
d_gene: -
v_gene: TRBV5-1
abundance: -

CDR3aa: CASSLAGGRDTQYF
CDR3nt: TGTGCCAGCAGCTTAGCTGGCGGTAGAGATACGCAGTATTTT
j_gene: TRBJ2-3
d_gene: -
v_gene: TRBV7-2
abundance: -

CDR3aa: CASSLFKGKLFF
CDR3nt: TGTGCCAGCAGTTTATTTAAGGGGAAACTGTTTTTT
j_gene: TRBJ1-4
d_gene: -
v_gene: TRBV28
abundance: -

CDR3aa: CASSETPRTGVGGYTF
CDR3nt: TGTGCCAGCAGTGAAACCCCGAGGACAGGGGTAGGTGGCTACACCTTC
j_gene: TRBJ1-2
d_gene: TRBD1
v_gene: TRBV6-1
abundance: -

CDR3aa: CASSLSSGSNTEAFF
CDR3nt: TGTGCCAGCAGTTTATCAAGCGGGTCGAACACTGAAGCTTTCTTT
j_gene: TRBJ1-1
d_gene: -
v_gene: TRBV27
abundance: -

CDR3aa: CASNYRDSREKLFF
CDR3nt: TGTGCCAGCAACTACCGGGACAGTAGGGAAAAACTGTTTTTT
j_gene: TRBJ1-4
d_gene: TRBD1
v_gene: TRBV2
abundance: -

CDR3aa: CASSDRGAGQETQYF
CDR3nt: TGCGCCAGCAGTGATCGGGGCGCGGGGCAAGAGACCCAGTACTTC
j_gene: TRBJ2-5
d_gene: -
v_gene: TRBV10-2
abundance: -

CDR3aa: CASSLVRGPYEQYF
CDR3nt: TGTGCCAGCAGTTTAGTTAGGGGTCCCTACGAGCAGTACTTC
j_gene: TRBJ2-7
d_gene: -
v_gene: TRBV27
abundance: once

CDR3aa: CASSSTGGAYEQYF
CDR3nt: TGTGCCAGCAGCTCTACAGGGGGGGCCTACGAGCAGTACTTC
j_gene: TRBJ2-7
d_gene: -
v_gene: TRBV13
abundance: -

CDR3aa: CASSTIPGQRNTEAFF
CDR3nt: TGTGCCAGCAGCACGATTCCGGGACAGAGGAACACTGAAGCTTTCTTT
j_gene: TRBJ1-1
d_gene: TRBD1
v_gene: TRBV5-6
abundance: -

CDR3aa: CASSDTGYQPQHF
CDR3nt: TGTGCCAGCAGTGATACAGGGTACCAGCCCCAGCATTTT
j_gene: TRBJ1-5
d_gene: -
v_gene: TRBV6-1
abundance: -

CDR3aa: CATILQGSGTEAFF
CDR3nt: TGTGCCACCATACTACAGGGTTCAGGCACTGAAGCTTTCTTT
j_gene: TRBJ1-1
d_gene: -
v_gene: TRBV6-1
abundance: -

CDR3aa: CASSLGWLAGHYEQYF
CDR3nt: TGTGCCAGCAGCTTAGGTTGGTTAGCGGGGCACTACGAGCAGTACTTC
j_gene: TRBJ2-7
d_gene: TRBD2
v_gene: TRBV7-2
abundance: -

CDR3aa: CASSLAWGQGGARLF
CDR3nt: TGTGCCAGCAGCTTAGCGTGGGGACAGGGAGGGGCAAGGTTATTC
j_gene: TRBJ2-4
d_gene: TRBD1
v_gene: TRBV7-2
abundance: once

CDR3aa: CASSLGTGTEETQYF
CDR3nt: TGTGCCAGCAGCTTAGGAACGGGGACTGAAGAGACCCAGTACTTC
j_gene: TRBJ2-5
d_gene: -
v_gene: TRBV11-2
abundance: -

CDR3aa: CASSSGDYNSPLHF
CDR3nt: TGTGCCAGCAGCTCAGGGGACTATAATTCACCCCTCCACTTT
j_gene: TRBJ1-6
d_gene: -
v_gene: TRBV7-9
abundance: -

CDR3aa: CASSLQYRVLNEKLFF
CDR3nt: TGTGCCAGTAGTCTTCAATACAGGGTCCTTAATGAAAAACTGTTTTTT
j_gene: TRBJ1-4
d_gene: -
v_gene: TRBV19
abundance: -

CDR3aa: CSVIGRGNIQYF
CDR3nt: TGCAGCGTCATAGGGCGGGGTAACATTCAGTACTTC
j_gene: TRBJ2-4
d_gene: -
v_gene: TRBV29-1
abundance: -

CDR3aa: CASSYSDRRSTEAFF
CDR3nt: TGTGCCAGCAGTTACTCGGACAGGAGGAGCACTGAAGCTTTCTTT
j_gene: TRBJ1-1
d_gene: TRBD1
v_gene: TRBV6-5
abundance: -

CDR3aa: CASRPGGASETQYF
CDR3nt: TGTGCCAGCAGACCGGGGGGGGCGTCGGAGACCCAGTACTTC
j_gene: TRBJ2-5
d_gene: TRBD2
v_gene: TRBV5-4
abundance: -

CDR3aa: CASRWGQYSNQPQHF
CDR3nt: TGTGCCAGCAGATGGGGACAGTATAGCAATCAGCCCCAGCATTTT
j_gene: TRBJ1-5
d_gene: TRBD1
v_gene: TRBV6-1
abundance: -

CDR3aa: CASSITRLSSYEQYF
CDR3nt: TGTGCCAGTAGTATAACCAGGCTGAGCTCCTACGAGCAGTACTTC
j_gene: TRBJ2-7
d_gene: -
v_gene: TRBV19
abundance: -

CDR3aa: CASSEARGGLAGVGDTQYF
CDR3nt: TGTGCCAGCAGTGAAGCGCGGGGGGGACTAGCGGGAGTTGGGGATACGCAGTATTTT
j_gene: TRBJ2-3
d_gene: TRBD2
v_gene: TRBV6-1
abundance: once

CDR3aa: CASSLSHGTGLSYEQYF
CDR3nt: TGTGCCAGCAGCTTATCCCACGGGACAGGACTGTCCTACGAGCAGTACTTC
j_gene: TRBJ2-7
d_gene: TRBD1
v_gene: TRBV7-9
abundance: -

CDR3aa: CASSLPGVTNSPLHF
CDR3nt: TGTGCCAGCAGCTTACCAGGGGTTACTAATTCACCCCTCCACTTT
j_gene: TRBJ1-6
d_gene: -
v_gene: TRBV7-2
abundance: -

CDR3aa: CASSEPGSSYEQYF
CDR3nt: TGTGCCAGCAGTGAACCAGGCAGCTCCTACGAGCAGTACTTC
j_gene: TRBJ2-7
d_gene: -
v_gene: TRBV25-1
abundance: -

CDR3aa: CASSLNGYSTDTQYF
CDR3nt: TGTGCCAGCAGCTTAAACGGGTACAGCACAGATACGCAGTATTTT
j_gene: TRBJ2-3
d_gene: -
v_gene: TRBV7-3
abundance: -

CDR3aa: CASSLEAGESYEQYF
CDR3nt: TGTGCCAGCAGCTTAGAGGCAGGGGAATCCTACGAGCAGTACTTC
j_gene: TRBJ2-7
d_gene: -
v_gene: TRBV11-2
abundance: once

CDR3aa: CATTDPGTGDYGYTF
CDR3nt: TGTGCCACCACAGACCCCGGGACAGGGGACTATGGCTACACCTTC
j_gene: TRBJ1-2
d_gene: TRBD1
v_gene: TRBV19
abundance: -

CDR3aa: CASSSNRDTEAFF
CDR3nt: TGCGCCAGCAGTAGTAACAGGGACACTGAAGCTTTCTTT
j_gene: TRBJ1-1
d_gene: -
v_gene: TRBV10-2
abundance: -

CDR3aa: CAWSVQQVGEQYF
CDR3nt: TGTGCCTGGAGTGTACAACAGGTGGGCGAGCAGTACTTC
j_gene: TRBJ2-7
d_gene: -
v_gene: TRBV30
abundance: -

CDR3aa: CASSLTGGETQYF
CDR3nt: TGCGCCAGCAGCTTGACGGGGGGGGAGACCCAGTACTTC
j_gene: TRBJ2-5
d_gene: TRBD2
v_gene: TRBV5-1
abundance: -

CDR3aa: CARPAIAGGSNEQFF
CDR3nt: TGTGCCAGACCTGCTATAGCGGGAGGTAGCAATGAGCAGTTCTTC
j_gene: TRBJ2-1
d_gene: TRBD2
v_gene: TRBV2
abundance: -

CDR3aa: CASSQDPGVRETQYF
CDR3nt: TGCGCCAGCAGCCAAGACCCAGGGGTGCGAGAGACCCAGTACTTC
j_gene: TRBJ2-5
d_gene: -
v_gene: TRBV4-3
abundance: -

CDR3aa: CASSASGVEETQYF
CDR3nt: TGCGCCAGCAGCGCCTCGGGGGTTGAGGAGACCCAGTACTTC
j_gene: TRBJ2-5
d_gene: -
v_gene: TRBV5-1
abundance: -